Below, 24 T cell receptor beta chains from the same sample are listed, as sequenced in a study of shared clonotypes between healthy human individuals. Naive CD8 cells lacked CD45RO and underwent positive selection for CCR7, leaving out terminally differentiated effector memory CD45RA+ cells. Method: immunoSEQ multiplex PCR; TCRdb's copy keeps in-frame clones and lacks some. The table lists approximately 2,000,000 clones, approximately 92% of them singletons. The material sequenced was naive CD8+ T cells from PBMCs. The source of these receptors is a young man in good health. Some clones in this sample may be carry-over from other donors' samples.

This clone was detected only a few times. This chain joins TRBV29-1 and TRBJ1-1, with 10 bases lining up with TRBD1. V shed 4 bases and J 5 bases; nucleotides not matched to a gene: 13. CDR1 is SQVTM, CDR2 ANQGSEA, per germline. This CDR3 contains 16 residues. The CDR3 DNA reads as TGCAGCGTTGGGAGTTGGGGTGTGGGACAGGGGACTGAAGCTTTCTTT. Amino acids: CSVGSWGVGQGTEAFF.

This clone was counted a single time. V and J are TRBV28 and TRBJ2-1; D may be TRBD1 (6 bases). V was pared by 6 bases and J by 0 bases, with 15 bases between. The CDR3 is 16 residues long. Germline CDR1 reads MDHEN; CDR2 reads SYDVKM. The CDR3 region is CASRSLQGSSYNEQFF. The CDR3 region has the DNA TGTGCCAGCAGGTCCCTACAGGGTAGCTCCTACAATGAGCAGTTCTTC.

The J gene is TRBJ2-3, the V gene TRBV4-2; the match to TRBD2 covers 8 bases. The germline gives CDR1 LGHNA, CDR2 YNFKEQ. Unmatched junction bases numbered 6, after V lost 3 bases and J lost 1 base. The CDR3 runs to 16 residues. The CDR3 region is CASSHHGLAGTDTQYF. In DNA form, the CDR3 reads TGTGCCAGCAGCCACCACGGACTAGCCGGCACAGATACGCAGTATTTT.

This sequence joins TRBV7-3 and TRBJ2-1; 11 bases match TRBD1. With V trimmed by 5 bases and J by 9 bases, 9 bases remained unmatched. CDR1 is SGHTA, CDR2 FQGTGA, per germline. The CDR3 consists of 15 residues. The CDR3 spells CASSPGQGARFEQFF. DNA for the CDR3: TGTGCCAGCAGCCCCGGACAGGGGGCGCGTTTTGAGCAGTTCTTC.

Turning to this clone: The sample has other DNA sequences that encode this CDR3 too. This chain connects TRBV19 to TRBJ1-5; D not certain. The germline V gene encodes CDR1 LNHDA and CDR2 SQIVND (reference sequence). V dropped 3 bases and J dropped 1 base, with 10 bases sitting between them. The CDR3 runs to 15 residues. CDR3 nucleotide sequence: TGTGCCAGTAGTATGTTGGGGTTGAGCAATCAGCCCCAGCATTTT. It translates to CASSMLGLSNQPQHF.

The chain's CDR3 is CAISDASGGYEQYF. The CDR3 coding sequence is TGTGCCATCAGTGATGCTAGCGGGGGATACGAGCAGTACTTC. This chain links TRBV10-3 with TRBJ2-7, with 10 bases identical to TRBD2. Per germline, CDR1 ENHRY and CDR2 SYGVKD. Unmatched junction bases numbered 3, after V lost 3 bases and J lost 4 bases. The CDR3 is made up of 14 amino acids.

The chain employs TRBV5-8 and TRBJ1-3; 9 bases are shared with TRBD1. The CDR3 extends over 18 amino acids. Trimming took 2 bases from V and 0 from J; bases not matched to a gene: 9. CDR1 is SGHTS, CDR2 YDEGEE, per germline. In DNA, the CDR3 is TGTGCCAGCAGCTTTCTCCCCCCGGGACAGGGCTCTGGAAACACCATATATTTT. This gives the protein CASSFLPPGQGSGNTIYF.

The chain is built from TRBV6-4 and TRBJ2-5, with TRBD1 matching 9 bases. The length of the CDR3 is 16 residues. V shed 4 bases and J 5 bases; nucleotides not matched to a gene: 11. From germline, CDR1 is MRHNA and CDR2 SNTAGT. The CDR3 region has the DNA TGTGCCAGCAGTGCCCTACAGGGGGCGCCGGTGGAGACCCAGTACTTC. Its translation: CASSALQGAPVETQYF.

The chain recombines TRBV28 with TRBJ2-7; 11 positions match TRBD2. The CDR3 has 15 amino acids. With V trimmed by 6 bases and J by 5 bases, 9 bases remained unmatched. CDR1 MDHEN and CDR2 SYDVKM come from the germline V gene. The CDR3 DNA reads as TGTGCCAGCAGCCGCTTAGCGGGAGGGGACCACGAGCAGTACTTC. Encoded protein: CASSRLAGGDHEQYF.

The rearrangement joins TRBV5-5 to TRBJ1-5, with D unclear. This CDR3 has 16 residues. CDR1 is SGHKS, CDR2 YYEKEE, per germline (reference sequence). The V and J ends lost 0 bases and 0 bases respectively, with 10 bases between them. In DNA, the CDR3 is TGTGCCAGCAGCTTGGGCCCGGCGGCTAGCAATCAGCCCCAGCATTTT. Translated, it gives CASSLGPAASNQPQHF.

The rearrangement links TRBV28 to TRBJ2-7; tentatively, D is TRBD1 (6 bases). This CDR3 contains 14 residues. CDR1 and CDR2 from the germline V gene are MDHEN and SYDVKM. Deletions cut 6 bases from V and 3 bases from J, with 15 bases between. The CDR3 loop reads CASSQKGHIYEQYF. CDR3 in DNA: TGTGCCAGCAGCCAAAAGGGACACATCTACGAGCAGTACTTC.

Comment on this clone: The same CDR3 also results from other DNA sequences found in this sample. This sequence joins TRBV19 and TRBJ2-7; TRBD1 aligns across 7 bases. V shed 5 bases and J 3 bases; nucleotides not matched to a gene: 4. This CDR3 is 13 amino acids long. In germline, CDR1 is LNHDA, CDR2 SQIVND (reference sequence). The CDR3, as DNA: TGTGCCAGTAGTCCGGGACAGAGCTACGAGCAGTACTTC. Translating gives CASSPGQSYEQYF.

This chain links TRBV30 with TRBJ2-7, with a tentative D call TRBD1 (5 bases). The V end lost 2 bases, the J end lost 0 bases, and 11 bases lay between the germline ends. Germline V gene lookup returns CDR1 GTSNPN and CDR2 SVGIG (reference sequence). The CDR3 runs 14 residues. The CDR3 sequence is CAWSLDTGSYEQYF. The CDR3 nucleotides are TGTGCCTGGAGTTTAGACACAGGCTCCTACGAGCAGTACTTC.

The V gene is TRBV7-2, the J gene TRBJ2-3; 12 nucleotides match TRBD2. Germline V CDR1 and CDR2: SGHTA, FQGNSA. The CDR3 contains 17 residues. After removal of 3 bases from V and 6 bases from J, the junction contained 10 bases not matched to a gene. Here the CDR3 reads CASSFTGLAGGWDTQYF. Here the CDR3 DNA reads TGTGCCAGCAGCTTCACAGGGCTAGCGGGAGGGTGGGATACGCAGTATTTT.

This clone has ten or more counts. The CDR3, as DNA: TGTGCCAGCAGTTACTCGGACAGCTGGGAAAGCGGGGAGCTGTTTTTT. Protein: CASSYSDSWESGELFF. The chain couples TRBV6-5 to TRBJ2-2; D might be TRBD1 (6 bases). The CDR3 is made up of 16 amino acids. Germline V CDR1 and CDR2: MNHEY, SVGAGI. With 0 bases removed from V and 7 bases from J, the gap between germline ends came to 15 bases.

This chain links TRBV5-1 with TRBJ2-7; TRBD1 is a possible D gene (6 bases). CDR1 and CDR2 (germline): SGHRS, YFSETQ. V was cut by 0 bases and J by 3 bases, with 10 bases left in between. There are 14 residues in the CDR3. The CDR3 is CASSLDREIYEQYF. Written as DNA, the CDR3 is TGCGCCAGCAGCTTGGACAGGGAAATCTACGAGCAGTACTTC.

V is TRBV28 and J is TRBJ2-1, with 9 bases matching TRBD2. Trimming at V came to 6 bases and at J to 6 bases, leaving 6 bases not matched to a gene. This CDR3 has 14 residues. The germline CDR1 and CDR2 sequences are MDHEN and SYDVKM. The chain's CDR3 is CASSHGLASNEQFF. CDR3 nucleotides: TGTGCCAGCAGCCATGGACTAGCGAGCAATGAGCAGTTCTTC. The variable domain in full, completed from reference TRBV28 and TRBJ2-1, reads DVKVTQSSRYLVKRTGEKVFLECVQDMDHENMFWYRQDPGLGLRLIYFSYDVKMKEKGDIPEGYSVSREKKERFSLILESASTNQTSMYLCASSHGLASNEQFFGPGTRLTVL.

This clone appeared a single time. The gene calls are TRBV4-2 and TRBJ1-1, with 11 bases lining up with TRBD1. The CDR3 runs 15 residues. Germline V gene lookup returns CDR1 LGHNA and CDR2 YNFKEQ. V was clipped by 5 bases and J by 4 bases; unmatched bases: 6. The CDR3 DNA reads TGTGCCAGCAGCTTCCGGGACAGGGGGGTCACTGAAGCTTTCTTT. Translated, it gives CASSFRDRGVTEAFF.

J is TRBJ2-3 and V is TRBV7-2, with no clear D. Germline values: CDR1 SGHTA, CDR2 FQGNSA. This CDR3 region has 12 residues. V dropped 4 bases and J dropped 0 bases, with 2 bases sitting between them. CDR3 DNA sequence: TGTGCCAGCAGCTCAAGCACAGATACGCAGTATTTT. Residues: CASSSSTDTQYF.

V usage is TRBV9 and J usage is TRBJ2-1, with TRBD2 as a possible D gene (5 bases). CDR1 SGDLS and CDR2 YYNGEE come from the germline V gene. The CDR3 consists of 15 residues. Trimming stripped 3 bases from V and 3 bases from J, with 13 bases between. This chain's CDR3 is CASSASRSHYNEQFF. CDR3 sequence (DNA): TGTGCCAGCAGCGCTAGCCGGAGCCACTACAATGAGCAGTTCTTC.

The chain carries TRBV5-4 and TRBJ1-1, with D perhaps matching TRBD1 (5 bases). CDR3 size: 17 residues. CDR1 is SGHNT, CDR2 YYREEE, per germline (reference sequence). With 4 bases removed from V and 1 base from J, the gap between germline ends came to 20 bases. The CDR3 coding sequence is TGTGCCAGCAGCGGGGAGGGGACGGGCACTAAGAACACTGAAGCTTTCTTT. Translating gives CASSGEGTGTKNTEAFF. The full variable domain, rest sourced from reference TRBV5-4 and TRBJ1-1, is ETGVTQSPTHLIKTRGQQVTLRCSSQSGHNTVSWYQQALGQGPQFIFQYYREEENGRGNFPPRFSGLQFPNYSSELNVNALELDDSALYLCASSGEGTGTKNTEAFFGQGTRLTVV.

This rearrangement joins TRBV27 to TRBJ2-7, with D uncertain. CDR3 length: 14 residues. Germline CDR1 is MNHEY and CDR2 is SMNVEV (reference sequence). Trimming left V 2 bases short and J 6 bases short, with 14 bases between. CDR3 sequence reads: CASSLGLGGPEQYF. The CDR3 DNA is TGTGCCAGCAGTTTAGGGTTGGGTGGGCCCGAGCAGTACTTC.

The chain uses TRBV7-9 and TRBJ2-7; tentative D call: TRBD2 (6 bases). Germline V lookup: CDR1 SEHNR, CDR2 FQNEAQ (reference sequence). The CDR3 extends over 15 amino acids. V was pared by 0 bases and J by 7 bases, with 16 bases between. This CDR3 is CASSLAAGTPEEQYF. The DNA for the CDR3 is TGTGCCAGCAGCTTAGCCGCCGGGACTCCGGAGGAGCAGTACTTC.

The chain recombines TRBV5-1 with TRBJ1-1; D is undetermined. The CDR3 runs 11 residues. V was clipped by 2 bases and J by 8 bases, with 7 bases between them. CDR1 is SGHRS, CDR2 YFSETQ, per germline. The CDR3 DNA reads as TGCGCCAGCAGCTTCGGGCTGGAAGCTTTCTTT. This codes for CASSFGLEAFF.